The 32 T cell receptor beta chains below all came from one sample that was sequenced in a study of blood T cell repertoires in COVID-19. Clones were sequenced by immunoSEQ multiplex PCR, and TCRdb holds only the in-frame ones, with some missing. The table lists under 200,000 clones, 82% of them singletons. The source material was PBMCs or T cells enriched from blood (not recorded which). The receptor set was obtained from an older woman with acute COVID-19.

The J gene is TRBJ2-1, the V gene TRBV29-1, with unresolved D. The CDR3 length is 12 residues. Trimming pared 6 bases from V and 7 bases from J, leaving 13 bases between. Germline V gene data show CDR1 as SQVTM and CDR2 as ANQGSEA. In nucleotides, the CDR3 is TGCAGCGTGGGCCGACAACCTAATGAGCAGTTCTTC. This encodes CSVGRQPNEQFF.

This chain links TRBV27 with TRBJ2-3; TRBD2 is a possible D gene (5 bases). Trimming took off 5 bases at V and 8 bases at J, with 17 bases between the two ends. This CDR3 region has 14 residues. CDR1 is MNHEY, CDR2 SMNVEV, per germline (reference sequence). The CDR3 loop is CASSPGLGIGTQYF. In DNA form, the CDR3 reads TGTGCCAGCAGTCCCGGACTGGGGATTGGTACGCAGTATTTT.

The gene calls are TRBV18 and TRBJ1-2; 7 nucleotides match TRBD1. The ends lost 2 bases at V and 6 bases at J; junction bases unmatched: 6. This CDR3 region has 14 residues. Germline loops: CDR1 KGHSH, CDR2 LQKENI. The CDR3 DNA sequence: TGTGCCAGCTCACCAGAGAGTCAGGGGGATGGCTACACCTTC. It encodes CASSPESQGDGYTF.

V is TRBV25-1 and J is TRBJ2-3; 7 bases match TRBD2. The germline gives CDR1 MGHDK, CDR2 SYGVNS. The ends lost 6 bases at V and 6 bases at J; junction bases unmatched: 6. CDR3 length: 13 residues. The CDR3 DNA sequence: TGTGCCAGCAGGGGACTACTCACGGATACGCAGTATTTT. The encoded protein is CASRGLLTDTQYF.

The chain carries TRBV7-2 and TRBJ1-1; D gene uncertain. CDR3 length equals 14 residues. Germline V gene data show CDR1 as SGHTA and CDR2 as FQGNSA. Deletions cut 3 bases from V and 7 bases from J, with 15 bases between. CDR3 bases: TGTGCCAGCAGCTTTTCCCTCCCCCGGAGTGAAGCTTTCTTT. Translating it yields CASSFSLPRSEAFF.

The chain combines TRBV18 with TRBJ2-5; 9 positions agree with TRBD2. From germline, CDR1 is KGHSH and CDR2 LQKENI. With V trimmed by 5 bases and J by 1 base, 5 bases remained unmatched. The CDR3 has 15 residues. DNA for the CDR3: TGTGCCAGCTCAAGCGGGACTAGCCCCCAAGAGACCCAGTACTTC. It codes for CASSSGTSPQETQYF.

DNA for the CDR3: TGTGCCAGTATGGGGGGGACCACAGATACGCAGTATTTT. It yields the protein CASMGGTTDTQYF. V and J are TRBV19 and TRBJ2-3; 7 bases are shared with TRBD2. Germline V lookup: CDR1 LNHDA, CDR2 SQIVND (reference sequence). The CDR3 runs to 13 residues. With 7 bases clipped from V and 2 bases from J, the junction kept 3 bases outside the gene matches.

This chain links TRBV19 with TRBJ1-5, with D tentatively TRBD1 (6 bases). Germline V gene lookup returns CDR1 LNHDA and CDR2 SQIVND (reference sequence). The CDR3 runs 17 residues. V was clipped by 7 bases and J by 4 bases, with 23 bases between them. The CDR3 region is CASTLIGEGGRNQPQHF. CDR3 nucleotides: TGTGCCAGTACCCTTATAGGGGAGGGGGGGCGGAATCAGCCCCAGCATTTT.

This chain uses TRBV27 with TRBJ1-1; 8 positions agree with TRBD1. With V trimmed by 5 bases and J by 11 bases, 7 bases remained unmatched. This CDR3 is built from 12 residues. Per germline, CDR1 MNHEY and CDR2 SMNVEV (reference sequence). The chain's CDR3 is CASSLGQGRAFF. CDR3 DNA: TGTGCCAGCAGTCTCGGACAGGGCAGGGCTTTCTTT.

V and J are TRBV6-2 or TRBV6-3 and TRBJ2-5; D is perhaps TRBD2 (6 bases). This CDR3 has 15 residues. CDR1 is MNHEY and CDR2 is SVGEGT in the germline V gene. The germline V and J ends were trimmed by 6 bases and 3 bases, with 17 bases remaining between them. CDR3 nucleotides: TGTGCCAGCAGCGCCCCGGGACTGGTAAAAGAGACCCAGTACTTC. Translation gives CASSAPGLVKETQYF.

The V gene is TRBV7-8, the J gene TRBJ2-1; 9 bases align to TRBD2. The V gene's germline CDR1 is SGHVS and CDR2 FQNEAQ. CDR3 size: 16 residues. V trimming: 5 bases; J trimming: 1 base; junction bases outside the gene matches: 6. CDR3 in DNA: TGTGCCAGCAGCGATACTAGCGGGTCATCCTACAATGAGCAGTTCTTC. It specifies CASSDTSGSSYNEQFF.

The rearrangement uses TRBV7-2 and TRBJ1-5; 11 positions match TRBD1. CDR1 SGHTA and CDR2 FQGNSA come from the germline V gene. V was pared by 5 bases and J by 4 bases, with 1 base of the junction left unmatched. The CDR3 is made up of 14 amino acids. The CDR3 DNA is TGTGCCAGCAGCGGGGACAGGGGGAATCAGCCCCAGCATTTT. Translation gives CASSGDRGNQPQHF.

This clone was found a few times. The chain joins TRBV29-1 to TRBJ1-1; no reliable D call. The germline CDR1 and CDR2 sequences are SQVTM and ANQGSEA. V shed 0 bases and J shed 9 bases, with 14 bases lying between them. This CDR3 spans 13 amino acids. In nucleotides, the CDR3 is TGCAGCGTTGAAGATGCCAGGCAGCTGAAAGCTTTCTTT. Its protein product is CSVEDARQLKAFF.

This clone was seen only a few times. The J gene is TRBJ1-5, the V gene TRBV6-5, with no clear D. Trimming cost V 8 bases and J 4 bases, with 9 bases left between them. The germline CDR1 and CDR2 sequences are MNHEY and SVGAGI. The CDR3 runs to 12 residues. This chain's CDR3 is CASGRQNQPQHF. For the CDR3, the DNA is TGTGCCAGCGGGAGGCAAAATCAGCCCCAGCATTTT.

Only one count was recorded for this clone. CDR3 sequence reads: CASKSEQGLNTEAFF. Written as DNA, the CDR3 is TGTGCCAGCAAATCCGAACAGGGTCTGAACACTGAAGCTTTCTTT. The chain joins TRBV6-4 to TRBJ1-1; D is possibly TRBD1 (6 bases). This CDR3 is built from 15 residues. Per germline, CDR1 MRHNA and CDR2 SNTAGT. Trimming stripped 7 bases from V and 0 bases from J, with 15 bases between.

This clone was recorded a few times. The chain links TRBV2 to TRBJ2-1; D is perhaps TRBD1 (6 bases). Germline-derived CDR1 and CDR2 are SNHLY and FYNNEI. Trimming took off 7 bases at V and 0 bases at J, with 13 bases between the two ends. The CDR3 spans 15 residues. As DNA, the CDR3 is TGTGCCAGCATTTCGCAGGGGAGCTCCTACAATGAGCAGTTCTTC. It yields the protein CASISQGSSYNEQFF.

CDR3 nucleotide sequence: TGCGCCAGCAGCCAGTCAGGGTATTCAACAGATACGCAGTATTTT. Translation: CASSQSGYSTDTQYF. V is TRBV4-3 and J is TRBJ2-3, with a possible D match to TRBD1 (5 bases). Germline assignment: CDR1 LGHNA and CDR2 YSLEER. This CDR3 has 15 residues. V dropped 3 bases and J dropped 3 bases, with 13 bases sitting between them.

The chain employs TRBV9 and TRBJ2-2; 12 nucleotides agree with TRBD2. The CDR3 is 19 amino acids. J was trimmed by 7 bases and V by 0 bases; bases with no gene match: 13. Per the germline V gene, CDR1 is SGDLS and CDR2 is YYNGEE. The chain's CDR3 is CASSVDLETSGSRGGELFF. Written as DNA, the CDR3 is TGTGCCAGCAGCGTAGACCTAGAGACTAGCGGGAGTCGCGGCGGGGAGCTGTTTTTT. Combining the CDR3 with reference TRBV9 and TRBJ2-2 gives the whole variable domain DSGVTQTPKHLITATGQRVTLRCSPRSGDLSVYWYQQSLDQGLQFLIQYYNGEERAKGNILERFSAQQFPDLHSELNLSSLELGDSALYFCASSVDLETSGSRGGELFFGEGSRLTVL.

The chain has TRBV6-1 and TRBJ2-3; D not certain. The germline V and J ends were trimmed by 5 bases and 4 bases, with 7 bases remaining between them. The length of the CDR3 is 12 residues. The germline gives CDR1 MNHNS, CDR2 SASEGT. CDR3 sequence: CASSPTSDTQYF. In DNA, the CDR3 is TGTGCCAGCAGTCCTACCTCAGATACGCAGTATTTT.

On this clone: Different DNA sequences within this sample yield the same CDR3. V gene TRBV4-2 combines with J gene TRBJ1-3, with D perhaps TRBD1 (5 bases). Germline V gene sequence: CDR1 LGHNA, CDR2 YNFKEQ. This CDR3 has 15 amino acids. The V gene lost 0 bases and the J gene lost 2 bases, with 8 bases spanning the gap. CDR3 amino acids: CASSQDAGTGNTIYF. DNA of the CDR3: TGTGCCAGCAGCCAAGATGCAGGGACTGGAAACACCATATATTTT.

As for this clone: This CDR3 is also generated by other DNA sequences in the sample. CDR3 DNA: TGTGCCAGTAGTACCACAGGACGAGGCTACACCTTC. Residues: CASSTTGRGYTF. V usage is TRBV19 and J usage is TRBJ1-2; perhaps TRBD1 as D (5 bases). The V and J ends lost 4 bases and 8 bases respectively, with 11 bases between them. Per germline, CDR1 LNHDA and CDR2 SQIVND (reference sequence). The CDR3 runs to 12 residues.

CDR3 bases: TGTGCCAGCAGCTTAACAGGGGTGGACTATGGCTACACCTTC. It is translated as CASSLTGVDYGYTF. V is TRBV5-6 and J is TRBJ1-2, with TRBD1 matching 7 bases. The CDR3 extends over 14 amino acids. V lost 2 bases to trimming and J lost 3 bases; unmatched junction nucleotides: 4. CDR1 and CDR2 (germline): SGHDT, YYEEEE.

The count of this clone is one. The chain is built from TRBV27 and TRBJ1-2; D possibly corresponds to TRBD1 (5 bases). The CDR3 length is 14 residues. Germline V gene sequence: CDR1 MNHEY, CDR2 SMNVEV (reference sequence). V shed 3 bases and J shed 8 bases, with 16 bases lying between them. CDR3 bases: TGTGCCAGCAGTTTCCGCAGGGAAGGAGGGGGCTACACCTTC. This sequence encodes CASSFRREGGGYTF.

The V and J genes are TRBV7-2 and TRBJ1-5; 12 positions agree with TRBD1. CDR1 and CDR2 (germline): SGHTA, FQGNSA. This CDR3 contains 15 residues. The V gene end was trimmed by 5 bases and the J gene end by 7 bases; junction bases not matched to a gene: 6. This chain's CDR3 is CASSGGQGAWQPQHF. In DNA form, the CDR3 reads TGTGCCAGCAGCGGGGGACAGGGGGCATGGCAGCCCCAGCATTTT.

This clone was seen just once. V and J are TRBV29-1 and TRBJ1-1, with 11 nucleotides matching TRBD1. The V and J ends lost 4 bases and 7 bases, in that order; junction bases with no gene match: 11. Germline V gene data show CDR1 as SQVTM and CDR2 as ANQGSEA. The CDR3 loop spans 15 amino acids. CDR3 DNA sequence: TGCAGCGTTGGGAGGACAGGGGGCTCCTTTGGTGAAGCTTTCTTT. It codes for CSVGRTGGSFGEAFF.

V and J are TRBV19 and TRBJ1-5; TRBD1 agrees at 9 bases. The junction had 6 bases not matched to a gene; V was cut back by 8 bases and J by 7 bases. The CDR3 contains 13 residues. CDR1 and CDR2 from the germline V gene are LNHDA and SQIVND (reference sequence). In nucleotides, the CDR3 is TGTGCCAGTGAGGACAGGGGTGGCCAGCCCCAGCATTTT. It codes for CASEDRGGQPQHF. The variable domain in full, with the rest retrieved from reference TRBV19 and TRBJ1-5, is DGGITQSPKYLFRKEGQNVTLSCEQNLNHDAMYWYRQDPGQGLRLIYYSQIVNDFQKGDIAEGYSVSREKKESFPLTVTSAQKNPTAFYLCASEDRGGQPQHFGDGTRLSIL.

J is TRBJ2-1 and V is TRBV7-2, with TRBD2 matching over 7 bases. The CDR3 is 15 amino acids. V shed 4 bases and J 6 bases; nucleotides not matched to a gene: 9. Germline V gene lookup returns CDR1 SGHTA and CDR2 FQGNSA. CDR3 amino acids: CASSYTPSGSNEQFF. Here the CDR3 DNA reads TGTGCCAGCAGCTATACCCCTAGCGGCTCCAATGAGCAGTTCTTC.

This clone was detected only a few times. The chain links TRBV9 to TRBJ2-1; the D gene is possibly TRBD1 (6 bases). Germline V lookup: CDR1 SGDLS, CDR2 YYNGEE. V dropped 5 bases and J dropped 7 bases, with 13 bases sitting between them. The CDR3 covers 13 residues. This chain's CDR3 is CASSADSSNEQFF. CDR3 nucleotides: TGTGCCAGCAGTGCGGACAGTTCAAATGAGCAGTTCTTC.

The V call is TRBV4-3, the J call TRBJ2-5, with D possibly matching TRBD1 (6 bases). Germline loops: CDR1 LGHNA, CDR2 YSLEER. V was shortened by 0 bases and J by 0 bases, with 11 bases between the two germline ends. This CDR3 contains 16 residues. For the CDR3, the DNA is TGCGCCAGCAGCCAAGATGAGACAGGACACCAAGAGACCCAGTACTTC. It specifies CASSQDETGHQETQYF.

This clone was seen a handful of times. The V and J genes are TRBV10-2 and TRBJ1-5, with 9 bases that match TRBD1. Germline assignment: CDR1 WSHSY and CDR2 SAAADI. This CDR3 spans 17 amino acids. V trimming: 4 bases; J trimming: 1 base; junction bases outside the gene matches: 8. The CDR3 bases are TGCGCCAGCAGTGCGGACAGGGGAGATTGGAGCAATCAGCCCCAGCATTTT. It encodes CASSADRGDWSNQPQHF.

The chain employs TRBV6-2 or TRBV6-3 and TRBJ1-1, with D unresolved. Between the trimmed V and J ends, which lost 4 bases and 1 base, there was a span of 13 bases. This CDR3 is 15 amino acids long. CDR1 is MNHEY, CDR2 SVGEGT, per germline. CDR3 sequence reads: CASSSLNRANTEAFF. CDR3 DNA: TGTGCCAGCAGTTCGCTTAACAGAGCGAACACTGAAGCTTTCTTT.

The chain has TRBV19 and TRBJ2-2, with D possibly matching TRBD2 (5 bases). The germline V gene has CDR1 LNHDA and CDR2 SQIVND (reference sequence). With 9 bases removed from V and 2 bases from J, the gap between germline ends came to 13 bases. The CDR3 spans 14 residues. CDR3 DNA: TGTGCCAGCCGGACTGGCCCCAACACCGGGGAGCTGTTTTTT. This gives the protein CASRTGPNTGELFF.